Described below is a single TCR beta chain sequence and its context. The entry originates in a study of blood T cell repertoires in COVID-19. Study as a whole: PBMCs, B-cell-depleted T cells, or T cells provided the cDNA or gDNA that made up the material.

Original handling: Estimation of nucleated cell counts relied on the amplification of reference gene primers. Sequencing used immunoSEQ multiplex PCR; TCRdb keeps in-frame clones, though not all of them. Clone size and V and J calls were adopted from that table, with D and trimming inferred from the DNA. The sample yields about 350,000 clones, around nine tenths seen once. The length of the CDR3 is 15 residues. CDR1 is SGHTS, CDR2 YDEGEE, per germline. J gave up 1 base and V 1 base, and 3 bases lay outside the gene matches. While infection was still active, Seattle patients were enrolled and then followed longitudinally.

This sequence joins TRBV5-8 and TRBJ1-1, with 8 bases identical to TRBD1. The source of this sequence is a woman aged 60-70 years with COVID-19, enrolled during active disease. The sample was peripheral blood. The CDR3 loop reads CASSLHGTGNTEAFF. DNA for the CDR3: TGTGCCAGCAGCTTGCATGGGACAGGGAACACTGAAGCTTTCTTT.